The T cell receptor (beta chain) described here comes from a study of T cell responses to AZD1222 COVID-19 vaccine. Pooled in the analysis were second doses at about 4 or about 12 weeks. Per germline, CDR1 MGHDK and CDR2 SYGVNS. The CDR3 is made up of 14 amino acids. V gave up 6 bases and J gave up 10 bases, with 18 bases separating them. TCRdb keeps only in-frame clones here, not all; method: immunoSEQ multiplex PCR. The data contain over 150,000 clones, roughly nine tenths of them seen just once; the ten biggest clones take up approximately 0.97%. The TCR originated in an adult who received the AZD1222 COVID-19 vaccine. This chain uses TRBV25-1 with TRBJ2-2, with a weak D call TRBD1 (6 bases). Sequencing was performed on peripheral blood, taken 28 days after the second AZD1222 dose. The CDR3 DNA reads as TGTGCCAGCAGCTCCGAACAGGGATTGGAGGAGCTGTTTTTT. This sequence encodes CASSSEQGLEELFF.